This TCR beta chain was identified in a study of molecular identifiers for immune sequencing clone quantification. Study results and limitations: It was shown that clones above 20 RNA copies held over 98% of effector molecules, but under 1% in naive cells.

Via MiXCR, TCRdb re-called the PCR reads, giving one row per CDR3 protein. The sample carries roughly 300,000 distinct CDR3 sequences, roughly a quarter recorded once. Remarks on this clonotype: Its antigen is not known. A much larger clonotype is one base distant, so this may be a read error.

This CDR3 is 14 amino acids long. In germline, CDR1 is DFQATT, CDR2 SNEGSKA (reference sequence). This TCR was sampled from a human donor in good health. Some libraries in this study had Jurkat cell RNA spiked in. This sequence joins TRBV20-1 and TRBJ2-7; weak D call: TRBD2 (6 bases). The sample consisted of naive CD8+ T cells from blood, with Jurkat cell RNA spiked in. Described subset: FACS-sorted CD8+CD4-CCR7+CD45RA+ naive T cells. This CDR3 is CGARGPGTSYEQYF. The CDR3, as DNA: TGCGGTGCTAGAGGCCCTGGGACTTCTTACGAGCAGTACTTC.